This is a list of T cell receptor beta chains from one sample in a study of identical twins' blood T cells. TCRdb re-called the 5' RACE reads through MiXCR, storing one row per CDR3 protein. The data show hundreds of thousands of distinct CDR3 sequences, roughly 30% seen once. The specimen sequenced was PBMCs. The receptor source for this set is a woman between 18 and 50 years old in good health. Each CDR3 is given with its conserved first and last residue. The D gene is left open where the match is weak. Size is omitted from some rows. Given values are once, few, many or a class for expanded clones.

j_call: TRBJ2-1
clone_size: many
v_call: TRBV24-1
d_call: TRBD2
cdr3_nt: TGTGCCACCAGTGATTCAACTACCGGGACTAGCGGGTACAATGAGCAGTTCTTC
cdr3_aa: CATSDSTTGTSGYNEQFF

j_call: TRBJ2-7
clone_size: NA
v_call: TRBV5-1
d_call: NA
cdr3_nt: TGCGCCAGCAGCTCCGGGGGATTAGGACGCTACGAGCAGTACTTC
cdr3_aa: CASSSGGLGRYEQYF

j_call: TRBJ2-7
clone_size: few
v_call: TRBV12-3/TRBV12-4
d_call: TRBD2
cdr3_nt: TGTGCCAGCAGTCACTCGGGACTAGCGGGAGCCCTGTACTTC
cdr3_aa: CASSHSGLAGALYF

j_call: TRBJ1-2
clone_size: few
v_call: TRBV2
d_call: NA
cdr3_nt: TGTGCCAGCAGTGACTTCGACAGCACCTATGGCTACACCTTC
cdr3_aa: CASSDFDSTYGYTF

j_call: TRBJ2-2
clone_size: NA
v_call: TRBV12-5
d_call: NA
cdr3_nt: TGTGCTAGTGGTTTAACGGCGCGTGGGGAGCTGTTTTTT
cdr3_aa: CASGLTARGELFF

j_call: TRBJ2-5
clone_size: NA
v_call: TRBV27
d_call: TRBD2
cdr3_nt: TGTGCCAGCAGTTTACTAGCGGGAGATGAGACCCAGTACTTC
cdr3_aa: CASSLLAGDETQYF

j_call: TRBJ1-2
clone_size: many
v_call: TRBV29-1
d_call: NA
cdr3_nt: TGCAGCGTTGAAGGGGCCACTAACTATGGCTACACCTTC
cdr3_aa: CSVEGATNYGYTF

j_call: TRBJ2-7
clone_size: NA
v_call: TRBV19
d_call: NA
cdr3_nt: TGTGCCAGTAGTATCCGGGACAAGCAGTACTTC
cdr3_aa: CASSIRDKQYF

j_call: TRBJ2-2
clone_size: NA
v_call: TRBV5-6
d_call: NA
cdr3_nt: TGTGCCAGCAGCTTGGGGGGTAGCGAGCTGTTTTTT
cdr3_aa: CASSLGGSELFF

j_call: TRBJ1-1
clone_size: NA
v_call: TRBV6-5
d_call: NA
cdr3_nt: TGTGCCAGCAGTTATTGGGTGGACACTGAAGCTTTCTTT
cdr3_aa: CASSYWVDTEAFF

j_call: TRBJ1-3
clone_size: many
v_call: TRBV10-3
d_call: NA
cdr3_nt: TGTGCCATCCGGGCAGGGACCAGCTCTGGAAACACCATATATTTT
cdr3_aa: CAIRAGTSSGNTIYF

j_call: TRBJ1-1
clone_size: NA
v_call: TRBV9
d_call: NA
cdr3_nt: TGTGCCAGCAGCGCGGCCACAGGGATATACGCTGAAGCTTTCTTT
cdr3_aa: CASSAATGIYAEAFF

j_call: TRBJ1-4
clone_size: few
v_call: TRBV11-2
d_call: NA
cdr3_nt: TGTGCCAGCAGCCCCCGGGCAGGGGATTATGAAAAACTGTTTTTT
cdr3_aa: CASSPRAGDYEKLFF

j_call: TRBJ2-2
clone_size: NA
v_call: TRBV5-1
d_call: TRBD2
cdr3_nt: TGCGCCAGCGGCTTGGAATCTAGCGGGAGTGGCACCGGGGAGCTGTTTTTT
cdr3_aa: CASGLESSGSGTGELFF

j_call: TRBJ1-3
clone_size: NA
v_call: TRBV9
d_call: TRBD1
cdr3_nt: TGTGCCAGCAGCATAGCTCCGGACAGGGCTGGAAACACCATATATTTT
cdr3_aa: CASSIAPDRAGNTIYF

j_call: TRBJ2-7
clone_size: NA
v_call: TRBV5-6
d_call: TRBD1
cdr3_nt: TGTGCCAGCAGCACAGGGACAGGGGCCAAGTTATACGAGCAGTACTTC
cdr3_aa: CASSTGTGAKLYEQYF

j_call: TRBJ2-3
clone_size: many
v_call: TRBV7-9
d_call: NA
cdr3_nt: TGTGCCAGCAGCCCCCGTAGGGCCGGAGGCACAGATACGCAGTATTTT
cdr3_aa: CASSPRRAGGTDTQYF

j_call: TRBJ1-2
clone_size: few
v_call: TRBV29-1
d_call: NA
cdr3_nt: TGCAGCGTTGAAAGTGGGAGTGCTGGCTACACCTTC
cdr3_aa: CSVESGSAGYTF

j_call: TRBJ1-5
clone_size: NA
v_call: TRBV12-3/TRBV12-4
d_call: TRBD1
cdr3_nt: TGTGCCAGCAGTCCAAAGACCACAGGGGGCTATCAGCCCCAGCATTTT
cdr3_aa: CASSPKTTGGYQPQHF

j_call: TRBJ2-1
clone_size: NA
v_call: TRBV20-1
d_call: NA
cdr3_nt: TGCAGTGCTAGAGATCCGGGCGACAATGAGCAGTTCTTC
cdr3_aa: CSARDPGDNEQFF

j_call: TRBJ1-2
clone_size: many
v_call: TRBV10-3
d_call: TRBD1
cdr3_nt: TGTGCCATCAGTACTGGACAGGGAGGTCTGAGCTATGGCTACACCTTC
cdr3_aa: CAISTGQGGLSYGYTF

j_call: TRBJ2-1
clone_size: NA
v_call: TRBV5-6
d_call: TRBD1
cdr3_nt: TGTGCCAGCGGGGGACAGGATTACAATGAGCAGTTCTTC
cdr3_aa: CASGGQDYNEQFF

j_call: TRBJ2-1
clone_size: many
v_call: TRBV29-1
d_call: TRBD2
cdr3_nt: TGCAGCGGGTTTATAGCGGGGGGAGTGGATGAGCAGTTCTTC
cdr3_aa: CSGFIAGGVDEQFF

j_call: TRBJ2-1
clone_size: NA
v_call: TRBV20-1
d_call: TRBD2
cdr3_nt: TGCAGTGCTCAAAGGACTAGCGAGGGGGGTTACAATGAGCAGTTCTTC
cdr3_aa: CSAQRTSEGGYNEQFF

j_call: TRBJ1-4
clone_size: once
v_call: TRBV7-9
d_call: NA
cdr3_nt: TGTGCCAGCAGCTACGGGCTTGAACTGTTTTTT
cdr3_aa: CASSYGLELFF

j_call: TRBJ2-1
clone_size: NA
v_call: TRBV6-1
d_call: TRBD2
cdr3_nt: TGTGCCAGCAGTGTGCTTCTAGCGGGGGTCTACAATGAGCAGTTCTTC
cdr3_aa: CASSVLLAGVYNEQFF

j_call: TRBJ1-1
clone_size: few
v_call: TRBV7-9
d_call: NA
cdr3_nt: TGTGCCAGCAGCTTGGGCAGCTTTGAAGCTTTCTTT
cdr3_aa: CASSLGSFEAFF

j_call: TRBJ2-7
clone_size: NA
v_call: TRBV20-1
d_call: NA
cdr3_nt: TGCAGTGCTAGAGATAAGGCGACCAGCCTCTACGAGCAGTACTTC
cdr3_aa: CSARDKATSLYEQYF

j_call: TRBJ2-1
clone_size: few
v_call: TRBV11-3
d_call: TRBD2
cdr3_nt: TGTGCCAGCAGCTTTGGGGACTACTCCTACAATGAGCAGTTCTTC
cdr3_aa: CASSFGDYSYNEQFF